This T cell receptor beta chain was identified during a study of blood T cell repertoires in COVID-19. Study overall: Samples taken during acute and convalescent COVID-19 were collected in the United States, Italy and Spain. The analysed material was cDNA or gDNA that came from T cells, B-cell-depleted T cells, or PBMCs.

Germline V gives CDR1 MNHEY, CDR2 SVGEGT. The CDR3 loop spans 18 amino acids. The V segment lost 7 bases and the J segment 4 bases; nucleotides outside the gene matches: 18. Original methodology: Cell counts per sample came from amplifying reference gene primers. TCRdb's copy holds only in-frame clones and misses some; the assay was immunoSEQ multiplex PCR. The D gene and trimming were derived from the DNA, and the V and J assignments and clone size from that table. Counted here are roughly 70,000 clones, roughly 80% occurring once; the ten biggest clones make up 4.8%. This chain uses TRBV6-2 or TRBV6-3 with TRBJ2-2; 7 bases fit TRBD1. This receptor was taken from a woman of 80 years or more with active or convalescent COVID-19. The source material was peripheral blood. CDR3 residues: CASIPRAKDRAGTGELFF. The CDR3 nucleotides are TGTGCCAGCATCCCCCGGGCCAAAGACAGGGCTGGCACCGGGGAGCTGTTTTTT.